This T cell receptor beta chain derives from a study of response to subunit inactivated influenza vaccine. One entry per CDR3 protein, called by TCRdb with MiXCR from the RT-PCR reads. There are around 750,000 distinct CDR3 sequences in the sample; approximately 22% occur only once, and around 9.6% lies in the top ten. Germline CDR1 SGDLS, CDR2 YYNGEE. V shed 5 bases and J 13 bases; nucleotides not matched to a gene: 12. The CDR3 length is 12 residues. The receptor's source is a middle-aged man who received an inactivated influenza vaccine. The chain carries TRBV9 and TRBJ2-7; 7 bases map to TRBD1. Sequenced here: PBMCs from blood, sampled 4 to 6 days after vaccination. CDR3 bases: TGTGCCAGCAGAGAGACAGACAGGGTCAAATACTTC. It codes for CASRETDRVKYF.